Each of the 17 T cell receptor beta chains below was sequenced from the same sample in a study of blood T cells in healthy people across ages. Sample-barcoded 5' priming and a J-beta primer mix drove a second PCR of roughly 6 to 12 cycles. TCRdb reanalysed the 5' RACE reads using MiXCR and keeps one entry per CDR3 protein. The data show some 1.5 million distinct CDR3 sequences, 28% seen once. The sample was blood. The receptors originated from a woman in her twenties or thirties in good health.

The chain uses TRBV15 and TRBJ2-7, with unresolved D. This CDR3 has 17 residues. V gave up 0 bases and J gave up 1 base, with 16 bases separating them. CDR1 is LNHNV, CDR2 YYDKDF, per germline (reference sequence). The CDR3 DNA follows: TGTGCCACCAGCAGAGATGTGCCCAGGATGGGGTCCTACGAGCAGTACTTC. It yields the protein CATSRDVPRMGSYEQYF.

The chain joins TRBV5-5 to TRBJ1-1, with 8 bases fitting TRBD1. Germline CDR1 SGHKS, CDR2 YYEKEE (reference sequence). This CDR3 has 13 amino acids. The ends lost 4 bases at V and 9 bases at J; junction bases unmatched: 8. This CDR3 reads CASSLQGELQAFF. CDR3 DNA sequence: TGTGCCAGCAGCCTACAGGGGGAACTTCAAGCTTTCTTT.

This clonotype was detected a few times. The chain combines TRBV14 with TRBJ2-5; D not resolved. The J call may be mistaken, given a closer DNA end match to TRBJ2-7. The CDR3 contains 13 residues. Germline CDR1 and CDR2: SGHDN and FVKESK. CDR3 nucleotide sequence: TGTGCCAGCAGCCAAGTAGCAGGCGACGAGCAGTACTTC. Translated: CASSQVAGDEQYF.

The sample holds many counts of this clonotype. The J gene is TRBJ2-1, the V gene TRBV12-3 or TRBV12-4; D assignment may be TRBD1 or TRBD2 (5 bases each). Trimming left V 5 bases short and J 10 bases short, with 18 bases between. The CDR3 contains 14 residues. The CDR3 bases are TGTGCCAGCAGTGAGCGAGAGGGGTCCCAAGAGCAGTTCTTC. Protein: CASSEREGSQEQFF.

The chain joins TRBV18 to TRBJ1-1, with D maybe TRBD1 (5 bases). This CDR3 has 15 amino acids. Looked up from germline, CDR1 is KGHSH and CDR2 is LQKENI. Trimming removed 6 bases at V and 2 bases at J, with 16 bases between. CDR3 in DNA: TGTGCCAGCTCGCAGGACATAGCCCTCAACACTGAAGCTTTCTTT. Residues: CASSQDIALNTEAFF. The full variable domain, its missing parts supplied by reference TRBV18 and TRBJ1-1, is NAGVMQNPRHLVRRRGQEARLRCSPMKGHSHVYWYRQLPEEGLKFMVYLQKENIIDESGMPKERFSAEFPKEGPSILRIQQVVRGDSAAYFCASSQDIALNTEAFFGQGTRLTVV.

The chain couples TRBV7-2 to TRBJ2-5, with D unresolved. The V end was cut by 1 base, the J end by 9 bases, with 12 bases between. CDR1 SGHTA and CDR2 FQGNSA come from the germline V gene. This CDR3 has 13 residues. The chain's CDR3 is CASSLDTSVAQYF. In nucleotides, the CDR3 is TGTGCCAGCAGCTTAGACACCAGCGTGGCCCAGTACTTC.

The sample holds a few counts of this clonotype. The J gene is TRBJ1-4, the V gene TRBV11-2; a possible D gene is TRBD1 (6 bases). Germline CDR1 is SGHAT and CDR2 is FQNNGV. This CDR3 is built from 15 residues. Trimming shortened V by 5 bases and J by 4 bases, and 14 bases separated the two germline ends. The CDR3 region has the DNA TGTGCCAGCAGCATCCTGGACAGCCTTAATGAAAAACTGTTTTTT. This encodes CASSILDSLNEKLFF. The full variable domain, in which reference TRBV11-2 and TRBJ1-4 provide the parts outside the CDR3, is EAGVAQSPRYKIIEKRQSVAFWCNPISGHATLYWYQQILGQGPKLLIQFQNNGVVDDSQLPKDRFSAERLKGVDSTLKIQPAKLEDSAVYLCASSILDSLNEKLFFGSGTQLSVL.

With respect to this clonotype: Given a much more abundant clone one base away, this may be a read error. The CDR3 bases are TGTGCCAGCAGTCCCTTAGCGGGGGGGTTGAGTGTTACGCAGTATTTT. Translated, it gives CASSPLAGGLSVTQYF. The chain combines TRBV6-6 with TRBJ2-3, with 11 positions matching TRBD2. CDR1 MNHNY and CDR2 SVGAGI come from the germline V gene (reference sequence). The CDR3 consists of 16 residues. The V gene end was trimmed by 5 bases and the J gene end by 8 bases; junction bases not matched to a gene: 12.

This clonotype was counted a few times. This sequence joins TRBV29-1 and TRBJ1-2; the D gene is possibly TRBD1 (5 bases). Germline V gene data show CDR1 as SQVTM and CDR2 as ANQGSEA. V gave up 3 bases and J gave up 4 bases, with 9 bases separating them. The CDR3 runs 12 residues. The CDR3 loop is CSVDQGTYGYTF. CDR3 nucleotides: TGCAGCGTTGATCAGGGAACCTATGGCTACACCTTC.

Details on this clonotype: This likely comes from a read error, as the CDR3 has no conserved phenylalanine or tryptophan at its end. The chain combines TRBV5-5 with TRBJ2-3; D call uncertain. CDR1 SGHKS and CDR2 YYEKEE come from the germline V gene (reference sequence). This CDR3 is 13 amino acids long. Trimming shortened V by 0 bases and J by 4 bases, and 6 bases separated the two germline ends. CDR3: CASSLAGSDTQYV. As DNA, the CDR3 is TGTGCCAGCAGCTTGGCCGGGTCAGATACGCAGTATGTT.

This rearrangement joins TRBV7-2 to TRBJ2-7; TRBD1 agrees at 8 bases. Looked up from germline, CDR1 is SGHTA and CDR2 is FQGNSA. The CDR3 has 14 amino acids. V shed 3 bases and J 5 bases; nucleotides not matched to a gene: 6. CDR3 residues: CASSFRGQGDEQYF. The CDR3 DNA reads TGTGCCAGCAGCTTTCGCGGACAGGGCGACGAGCAGTACTTC. The entire variable domain, with the rest obtained from reference TRBV7-2 and TRBJ2-7, is as follows: GAGVSQSPSNKVTEKGKDVELRCDPISGHTALYWYRQSLGQGLEFLIYFQGNSAPDKSGLPSDRFSAERTGGSVSTLTIQRTQQEDSAVYLCASSFRGQGDEQYFGPGTRLTVT.

About this clonotype: The CDR3 carries no conserved terminal phenylalanine or tryptophan, so it likely arises from a read error. V usage is TRBV11-2 and J usage is TRBJ1-2; D is ambiguous. The germline V gene has CDR1 SGHAT and CDR2 FQNNGV. V was clipped by 0 bases and J by 3 bases, with 5 bases between them. There are 13 residues in the CDR3. This CDR3 is CASSLEGYYGYTS. The DNA for the CDR3 is TGTGCCAGCAGCTTAGAGGGGTACTATGGCTACACCTCC.

This clonotype was observed many times. The V and J genes are TRBV7-9 and TRBJ2-5, with 11 positions matching TRBD2. From germline, CDR1 is SEHNR and CDR2 FQNEAQ (reference sequence). The CDR3 totals 16 residues. Trimming at V came to 5 bases and at J to 1 base, leaving 6 bases not matched to a gene. In DNA, the CDR3 is TGTGCCAGCAGCGAGGGACTAGCGGCGCTCCAAGAGACCCAGTACTTC. Translating it yields CASSEGLAALQETQYF.

The chain joins TRBV10-1 to TRBJ2-7; 8 nucleotides agree with TRBD1. From germline, CDR1 is WNHNN and CDR2 SYGVQD (reference sequence). J was trimmed by 5 bases and V by 3 bases; bases with no gene match: 6. The CDR3 is 14 amino acids. The CDR3 loop reads CASSDRQGYDEQYF. The CDR3, as DNA: TGCGCCAGCAGTGACCGACAGGGGTACGACGAGCAGTACTTC.

This clonotype has just a few counts. With a much larger clone just one base away, this may be a read error. The genes are TRBV29-1 and TRBJ2-1; TRBD2 matches at 11 bases. The CDR3 length is 16 residues. Germline V gene lookup returns CDR1 SQVTM and CDR2 ANQGSEA. The DNA for the CDR3 is TGCAGCGTTGTTGGGACTAGCGGACGCTCCTACGATGAGCAGTTCTTC. Amino acid sequence: CSVVGTSGRSYDEQFF.

Worth noting for this clonotype: This could be a read error, since a much larger clone is one nucleotide away. The chain joins TRBV7-3 to TRBJ2-4; D remains ambiguous. Germline V CDR1 and CDR2: SGHTA, FQGTGA. The V end was cut by 2 bases, the J end by 13 bases, with 15 bases between. The CDR3 is made up of 13 amino acids. CDR3 in DNA: TGTGCCAGCAGCTTAGGTTCCTCGAATGAGCAGTACTTC. Translation gives CASSLGSSNEQYF.

The chain recombines TRBV10-2 with TRBJ1-2; 7 positions agree with TRBD1. With 0 bases clipped from V and 3 bases from J, the junction kept 7 bases outside the gene matches. Germline V gene data show CDR1 as WSHSY and CDR2 as SAAADI. The CDR3 covers 16 residues. This CDR3 reads CASSESVTGSDYGYTF. CDR3 in DNA: TGCGCCAGCAGTGAGTCAGTGACAGGGTCTGACTATGGCTACACCTTC.